Shown below are 26 T cell receptor beta chains from a single sample sequenced in a study of blood T cell repertoires in COVID-19. Assay: immunoSEQ multiplex PCR; the TCRdb copy retains only in-frame clones and omits some. The sample has approximately 270,000 clones; 75% to 90% are singletons. The sample was peripheral blood. The receptor source for this set is a man aged 45-65 years with acute or convalescent COVID-19.

The chain couples TRBV19 to TRBJ2-1; TRBD1 matches at 9 bases. Germline CDR1 reads LNHDA; CDR2 reads SQIVND (reference sequence). The length of the CDR3 is 16 residues. The trim removed 6 bases at V and 8 bases at J, leaving 14 bases unmatched. CDR3 residues: CASRSPGQGRDDEQFF. CDR3 coding DNA: TGTGCCAGTAGAAGCCCGGGACAGGGACGTGACGATGAGCAGTTCTTC.

The V gene is TRBV4-1, the J gene TRBJ2-1; the match to TRBD2 covers 8 bases. Germline CDR1 is MGHRA and CDR2 is YSYEKL. V was pared by 3 bases and J by 1 base, with 5 bases of the junction left unmatched. CDR3 length: 16 amino acids. This CDR3 reads CASSHPGGASYNEQFF. DNA for the CDR3: TGCGCCAGCAGCCACCCCGGGGGGGCTTCCTACAATGAGCAGTTCTTC.

The chain combines TRBV15 with TRBJ2-7; 8 bases line up with TRBD2. With V trimmed by 0 bases and J by 3 bases, 4 bases remained unmatched. The CDR3 length is 15 residues. From germline, CDR1 is LNHNV and CDR2 YYDKDF (reference sequence). For the CDR3, the DNA is TGTGCCACCAGCAGAGACGGCGGGGGGCTCTACGAGCAGTACTTC. It codes for CATSRDGGGLYEQYF.

The gene calls are TRBV4-1 and TRBJ2-7; D is possibly TRBD2 (6 bases). Deletions cut 4 bases from V and 3 bases from J, with 19 bases between. Germline assignment: CDR1 MGHRA and CDR2 YSYEKL. This CDR3 has 16 amino acids. As DNA, the CDR3 is TGCGCCAGCAGCCCCGAAGGAGCGGGTAAATTCTACGAGCAGTACTTC. This translates into CASSPEGAGKFYEQYF.

The genes are TRBV5-1 and TRBJ2-1; TRBD1 matches at 7 bases. The trim removed 4 bases at V and 4 bases at J, leaving 11 bases unmatched. CDR3 length equals 16 residues. Germline CDR1 and CDR2: SGHRS and YFSETQ. CDR3 in DNA: TGCGCCAGCAGCCAAGCCCCCGGGACAGAGTACAATGAGCAGTTCTTC. Protein product: CASSQAPGTEYNEQFF.

The rearrangement links TRBV7-8 to TRBJ1-5, with 7 nucleotides matching TRBD1. The ends lost 5 bases at V and 6 bases at J; junction bases unmatched: 7. The CDR3 length is 14 residues. The germline V gene encodes CDR1 SGHVS and CDR2 FQNEAQ. CDR3: CASSPYRGPQPQHF. In DNA form, the CDR3 reads TGTGCCAGCAGCCCCTACAGGGGCCCTCAGCCCCAGCATTTT.

V is TRBV20-1 and J is TRBJ1-4; TRBD1 matches 9 bases. Germline values: CDR1 DFQATT, CDR2 SNEGSKA (reference sequence). The CDR3 contains 13 residues. Trimming cost V 3 bases and J 10 bases; bases outside gene matches: 6. CDR3 residues: CSASDGGQGKLFF. The CDR3, as DNA: TGCAGTGCTAGTGATGGGGGACAGGGAAAACTGTTTTTT.

This chain's CDR3 is CASSWDRAAEAFF. CDR3 coding DNA: TGTGCCAGCAGTTGGGACAGGGCCGCTGAAGCTTTCTTT. The chain links TRBV27 to TRBJ1-1, with 9 nucleotides matching TRBD1. V gave up 4 bases and J gave up 6 bases; unmatched junction bases: 3. Germline V lookup: CDR1 MNHEY, CDR2 SMNVEV (reference sequence). The CDR3 loop spans 13 amino acids.

This chain joins TRBV7-2 and TRBJ2-5; TRBD2 matches at 9 bases. There are 16 residues in the CDR3. Trimming removed 5 bases from V and 5 bases from J; junction bases left unmatched: 12. Germline V gene data show CDR1 as SGHTA and CDR2 as FQGNSA. The CDR3 here is CASSLGSGGLGETQYF. The CDR3 DNA sequence: TGTGCCAGCAGCCTTGGGAGCGGGGGGCTGGGGGAGACCCAGTACTTC.

The CDR3 DNA sequence: TGTGCCAGCAGCCCCCTCCGGGGGAATGAGCAGTTCTTC. Its translation: CASSPLRGNEQFF. The chain combines TRBV11-3 with TRBJ2-1, with D perhaps TRBD2 (6 bases). V lost 5 bases, J lost 7 bases, and 12 bases lay in between. Germline CDR1 SGHNT, CDR2 YENEEA. The CDR3 loop spans 13 amino acids.

This chain joins TRBV18 and TRBJ1-2; 9 bases align to TRBD1. V gave up 6 bases and J gave up 1 base; unmatched junction bases: 12. This CDR3 is built from 17 residues. Per the germline V gene, CDR1 is KGHSH and CDR2 is LQKENI. The DNA of the CDR3 is TGTGCCAGCTCGCCTTACGGGACAGGGTTCCATAACTATGGCTACACCTTC. This gives the protein CASSPYGTGFHNYGYTF.

The chain couples TRBV7-2 to TRBJ1-5; tentative D call: TRBD1 (5 bases). The CDR3 consists of 13 residues. Germline lookup yields CDR1 SGHTA and CDR2 FQGNSA. Trimming removed 1 base from V and 7 bases from J, with 8 bases in between. The CDR3 sequence is CASSLGAGQPQHF. The DNA of the CDR3 is TGTGCCAGCAGCTTAGGAGCAGGGCAGCCCCAGCATTTT.

The CDR3 DNA sequence: TGCGCCAGCACCAGGAGGGAGTTGGGGAACACTGAAGCTTTCTTT. Translation gives CASTRRELGNTEAFF. The V call is TRBV5-1, the J call TRBJ1-1; D remains unclear. The germline CDR1 and CDR2 sequences are SGHRS and YFSETQ. V was trimmed by 6 bases and J by 1 base, leaving 16 bases between them. The CDR3 contains 15 residues.

The rearrangement uses TRBV10-3 and TRBJ2-3; no clear D. V was trimmed by 1 base and J by 2 bases, leaving 10 bases between them. The CDR3 contains 15 residues. Per germline, CDR1 ENHRY and CDR2 SYGVKD. The CDR3: CAISEYLPNTDTQYF. CDR3 nucleotide sequence: TGTGCCATCAGTGAGTACCTACCCAACACAGATACGCAGTATTTT.

V and J are TRBV3-1 (or the pseudogene TRBV3-2) and TRBJ2-5; 9 bases map to TRBD1. Per the germline V gene, CDR1 is LGHDT and CDR2 is YNNKEL (reference sequence). The CDR3 has 15 amino acids. Unmatched junction bases numbered 3, after V lost 0 bases and J lost 4 bases. In DNA form, the CDR3 reads TGTGCCAGCAGCCAAGATACAGGGGGCGGAGAGACCCAGTACTTC. This codes for CASSQDTGGGETQYF.

This rearrangement joins TRBV5-4 to TRBJ1-2; perhaps TRBD1 as D (6 bases). The V end lost 0 bases, the J end lost 6 bases, and 9 bases lay between the germline ends. Germline CDR1 and CDR2: SGHNT and YYREEE (reference sequence). This CDR3 spans 13 amino acids. In nucleotides, the CDR3 is TGTGCCAGCAGCTTGGTCCAGGGGAATGGCTACACCTTC. Protein: CASSLVQGNGYTF.

The chain employs TRBV10-2 and TRBJ2-7; no clear D gene. V lost 7 bases and J lost 0, with 10 bases in between. The CDR3 runs to 13 residues. CDR1 WSHSY and CDR2 SAAADI come from the germline V gene. DNA of the CDR3: TGCGCCAGCACTGATTTAGTCTCCTACGAGCAGTACTTC. Translating gives CASTDLVSYEQYF.

This chain connects TRBV30 to TRBJ1-5; D is unresolved. CDR3 size: 13 residues. Deletions cut 3 bases from V and 2 bases from J, with 8 bases between. Germline assignment: CDR1 GTSNPN and CDR2 SVGIG (reference sequence). The chain's CDR3 is CAWRGGGNQPQHF. In nucleotides, the CDR3 is TGTGCCTGGAGGGGCGGGGGCAATCAGCCCCAGCATTTT.

V gene TRBV7-9 combines with J gene TRBJ1-1, with 7 nucleotides matching TRBD1. CDR1 and CDR2 from the germline V gene are SEHNR and FQNEAQ (reference sequence). The length of the CDR3 is 16 residues. The junction had 10 bases not matched to a gene; V was cut back by 6 bases and J by 0 bases. Here the CDR3 reads CASSYPGGSMNTEAFF. CDR3 bases: TGTGCCAGCAGTTACCCAGGGGGGTCCATGAACACTGAAGCTTTCTTT.

V usage is TRBV10-3 and J usage is TRBJ2-1; D may be TRBD2 (6 bases). Germline V gene lookup returns CDR1 ENHRY and CDR2 SYGVKD. CDR3 size: 15 residues. Deletions cut 0 bases from V and 9 bases from J, with 15 bases between. The DNA of the CDR3 is TGTGCCATCAGTGAGTCGACGGAGGGGCTAGTTGAGCAGTTCTTC. Translation gives CAISESTEGLVEQFF.

The chain links TRBV19 to TRBJ2-2; 15 bases are shared with TRBD2. Germline CDR1 reads LNHDA; CDR2 reads SQIVND (reference sequence). CDR3 length: 19 amino acids. Trimming at V came to 3 bases and at J to 4 bases, leaving 9 bases not matched to a gene. Here the CDR3 DNA reads TGTGCCAGTAGTATCGGCGGACTAGCGGGGGGGCTAGGCACCGGGGAGCTGTTTTTT. Translating gives CASSIGGLAGGLGTGELFF.

The chain combines TRBV3-1 (or the pseudogene TRBV3-2) with TRBJ2-5; no clear D gene. Between the trimmed V and J ends, which lost 2 bases and 0 bases, there was a span of 13 bases. This CDR3 comprises 16 residues. Germline CDR1 LGHDT, CDR2 YNNKEL (reference sequence). This CDR3 is CASSQLHSLYQETQYF. The CDR3 region has the DNA TGTGCCAGCAGCCAATTGCACAGCCTGTACCAAGAGACCCAGTACTTC.

The chain couples TRBV6-5 to TRBJ1-2, with TRBD1 matching over 9 bases. The CDR3 sequence is 15 residues long. Trimming cost V 5 bases and J 13 bases; bases outside gene matches: 17. In germline, CDR1 is MNHEY, CDR2 SVGAGI. DNA of the CDR3: TGTGCCAGCAGTCCACCGGGACAGGGCCCTTATACAACCACCTTC. Translation: CASSPPGQGPYTTTF.

This rearrangement joins TRBV4-1 to TRBJ1-1; 7 nucleotides match TRBD1. The CDR3 runs to 16 residues. The V gene's germline CDR1 is MGHRA and CDR2 YSYEKL. J was trimmed by 3 bases and V by 1 base; bases with no gene match: 8. The CDR3 is CASSQARRGRDTEAFF. Written as DNA, the CDR3 is TGCGCCAGCAGCCAAGCTAGGAGGGGGCGAGACACTGAAGCTTTCTTT.

This clone was detected once. The gene calls are TRBV7-3 and TRBJ1-6, with D unclear. V shed 3 bases and J shed 10 bases, with 13 bases lying between them. In germline, CDR1 is SGHTA, CDR2 FQGTGA. This CDR3 is 14 amino acids long. CDR3 sequence: CASSLEGVGSPLHF. In nucleotides, the CDR3 is TGTGCCAGCAGCTTGGAGGGCGTTGGGTCACCCCTCCACTTT.

The chain has TRBV5-1 and TRBJ1-2; the D gene is possibly TRBD1 (6 bases). From germline, CDR1 is SGHRS and CDR2 YFSETQ. Trimming stripped 4 bases from V and 6 bases from J, with 22 bases between. The CDR3 covers 16 residues. The CDR3 sequence: CASSLYGGGASDGYTF. The CDR3 bases are TGCGCCAGCAGCCTTTACGGCGGGGGGGCGTCGGATGGCTACACCTTC.